This T cell receptor (beta chain) was found in a study of CD8 T cells in Susac syndrome. Trimming pared 4 bases from V and 4 bases from J, leaving 19 bases between. Germline V gene sequence: CDR1 SGHVS, CDR2 FNYEAQ. The CDR3 has 16 amino acids. With random hexamers, roughly 0.5 to 1 ug RNA was reverse transcribed. Each CDR3 protein gets one entry after TCRdb re-called the immunoSEQ multiplex PCR reads with MiXCR. The sample lists roughly 150,000 distinct CDR3 sequences; approximately 95% were seen once. Purification of the CD8+ and CD4+ T cells relied on negative isolation, and TEMRA cells underwent FACS enrichment.

Sequencing was done on a sample of CD8+ T cells from PBMCs. The origin of this receptor is a human donor with Susac syndrome. The rearrangement links TRBV7-6 to TRBJ2-5; no reliable D call. As DNA, the CDR3 is TGTGCCAGCAGCTCCCATGCAGCCCCCCGCCTAGAGACCCAGTACTTC. It translates to CASSSHAAPRLETQYF.